This is a list of T cell receptor beta chains from one sample in a study of T cell clones after liver transplantation. Clones were sequenced by immunoSEQ multiplex PCR, and TCRdb holds only the in-frame ones, with some missing. The data contain about 50,000 clones, over 55% of them singletons. Sequencing used CD4+ T cells from blood, obtained around 54 months after liver transplant. Every receptor here comes from a human patient who received a liver transplant. A subset of T cells may come from the graft donor. The CDR3 runs from the conserved cysteine through the conserved F or W. Each record gives: V gene, clone size, CDR3 protein. Some rows have no size entry. The others give once, few or many, or a class for an expanded clone.

V: TRBV9; size: NA; CDR3: CASSPRVDRGEQYF
V: TRBV5-6; size: NA; CDR3: CASSAQGKNEKLFF
V: TRBV7-9; size: NA; CDR3: CASSLVVSPGSYNEQFF
V: TRBV7-9; size: NA; CDR3: CASSHQTGGFYEQYF
V: TRBV7-3; size: NA; CDR3: CASVIGVEVIEQYF
V: TRBV5-1; size: NA; CDR3: CASTTGPNSYEQYF
V: TRBV9; size: NA; CDR3: CASSVDHISPGELFF
V: TRBV4-2; size: NA; CDR3: CASSPVGQGAGADTQYF
V: TRBV5-6; size: NA; CDR3: CASSPTGSSYNSPLHF
V: TRBV9; size: NA; CDR3: CASRQGPNTGELFF
V: TRBV27; size: NA; CDR3: CASSFSAQSPGGYTF
V: TRBV5-6; size: NA; CDR3: CASSVRGIDNSPLHF
V: TRBV11-1; size: NA; CDR3: CASSSGPQDTQYF
V: TRBV5-1; size: NA; CDR3: CASSLQGNSNQPQHF
V: TRBV6-6; size: NA; CDR3: CASSGQGIEQFF
V: TRBV10-3; size: NA; CDR3: CAISGQGLPASEQYF
V: TRBV6-5; size: NA; CDR3: CASSYTGNRGYTF
V: TRBV27; size: NA; CDR3: CASPRNLPSSGTYNEQFF
V: TRBV19; size: few; CDR3: CASSQSDTGADGQYF
V: TRBV13; size: NA; CDR3: CASSRQVGFARPDTQYF
V: TRBV5-1; size: NA; CDR3: CASSLATGTVQFF
V: TRBV7-9; size: NA; CDR3: CASSPTSGGFRETQYF
V: TRBV19; size: NA; CDR3: CASSIDGRQGYEQYF
V: TRBV7-2; size: once; CDR3: CASSLASNSYEQYF
V: TRBV28; size: few; CDR3: CASSLSLTRVYSNQPQHF
V: TRBV28; size: NA; CDR3: CASGSQGNEQFF
V: TRBV9; size: NA; CDR3: CASSVAQKEIYGYTF